This paragraph reports one TCR beta chain. What it binds is unknown. Per the original data handling: With immunoSEQ giving junction-only sequences and no quality scores, filtering differed. TCRdb's table, derived via immunoSEQ multiplex PCR, lists solely in-frame clones and lacks some. The V and J calls and clone size are taken from that table; D and trimming were inferred from the DNA. The sample records nearly 2 million clones, about 95% being singletons. These data belong to a study of shared clonotypes between healthy human individuals. Findings and caveats of the study: Memory subsets generally showed lower estimated richness than naive subsets. Sharing across four donors was highest in naive CD4 (approximately 5%) and lowest in memory CD8 (roughly 0.4%). How much donors shared clonotypes was expected to be affected by sequencing depth.

CD45RO-negative cells were positively selected for CCR7, leaving out terminally differentiated effector memory CD45RA+ cells. V shed 0 bases, J shed 4 bases, and the junction held 6 bases outside the gene matches. The germline V gene encodes CDR1 MGHRA and CDR2 YSYEKL. This CDR3 is built from 16 residues. This clonotype was obtained from a man younger than 30 in good health. Material: naive CD8+ T cells sorted from blood. The rearrangement uses TRBV4-1 and TRBJ2-7, with 10 positions matching TRBD2. Here the CDR3 reads CASSQEVTSGTYEQYF. The CDR3 DNA reads TGCGCCAGCAGCCAAGAGGTAACTAGCGGGACATACGAGCAGTACTTC.